The rows below give T cell receptor beta chains drawn from one sample of a study of cytomegalovirus exposure and HLA in healthy donors. Profiled with immunoSEQ multiplex PCR; TCRdb holds only in-frame clones, not every one. The sample yields tens of thousands of clones, of which the top ten take up 3.8%. Sequencing was carried out using PBMCs. The receptors come from a man between 18 and 35 years old in good health and CMV-seropositive. Each CDR3 is given with its conserved first and last residue. Fields, in order: D gene, J gene, V gene, CDR3 DNA, CDR3 protein. D genes are given only for firm matches.

D gene: .
J gene: TRBJ2-1
V gene: TRBV20-1
CDR3 DNA: TGCAGTGCTAGAAGAGCCGATGAGCAGTTCTTC
CDR3 protein: CSARRADEQFF

D gene: TRBD1
J gene: TRBJ2-3
V gene: TRBV15
CDR3 DNA: TGTGCCACCTTGACAGGGGGGGTGGATACGCAGTATTTT
CDR3 protein: CATLTGGVDTQYF

D gene: TRBD2
J gene: TRBJ2-3
V gene: TRBV5-4
CDR3 DNA: TGTGCCAGCAGCTTGGGACTAGCGGGGCCTGAGAGCACAGATACGCAGTATTTT
CDR3 protein: CASSLGLAGPESTDTQYF

D gene: TRBD2
J gene: TRBJ2-1
V gene: TRBV7-9
CDR3 DNA: TGTGCCAGCAGCCCCTCCAGCGGGGGGACTTCCTACAATGAGCAGTTCTTC
CDR3 protein: CASSPSSGGTSYNEQFF

D gene: .
J gene: TRBJ1-3
V gene: TRBV11-3
CDR3 DNA: TGTGCCAGCAGCTTACGACAGCTCTCTGGAAACACCATATATTTT
CDR3 protein: CASSLRQLSGNTIYF

D gene: .
J gene: TRBJ2-3
V gene: TRBV2
CDR3 DNA: TGTGCCAGCGACAGATCCTTAAGCACAGATACGCAGTATTTT
CDR3 protein: CASDRSLSTDTQYF

D gene: .
J gene: TRBJ2-6
V gene: TRBV18
CDR3 DNA: TGTGCCAGCGCGGAGACGTCTGGGGCCAACGTCCTGACTTTC
CDR3 protein: CASAETSGANVLTF

D gene: TRBD1
J gene: TRBJ1-4
V gene: TRBV5-8
CDR3 DNA: TGTGCCAGCAGCCTGGGCATATTGGACAGGGTCGCAGAAAAACTGTTTTTT
CDR3 protein: CASSLGILDRVAEKLFF

D gene: TRBD1
J gene: TRBJ1-2
V gene: TRBV14
CDR3 DNA: TGTGCCAGTGCGACAGGGTCGAACTATGGCTACACCTTC
CDR3 protein: CASATGSNYGYTF

D gene: TRBD1
J gene: TRBJ2-7
V gene: TRBV9
CDR3 DNA: TGTGCCAGCAGCGTAGGAGTGTGGGACACAGGGGTCACTTACGAGCAGTACTTC
CDR3 protein: CASSVGVWDTGVTYEQYF

D gene: .
J gene: TRBJ1-2
V gene: TRBV6-6
CDR3 DNA: TGTGCCAGCAGTTACTCTACGGGGGACGGGGGCTACACCTTC
CDR3 protein: CASSYSTGDGGYTF

D gene: .
J gene: TRBJ1-3
V gene: TRBV14
CDR3 DNA: TGTGCCAGCAGCCAAGGTTGGGGACTGGGGAACACCATATATTTT
CDR3 protein: CASSQGWGLGNTIYF

D gene: .
J gene: TRBJ2-7
V gene: TRBV11-3
CDR3 DNA: TGTGCCAGCAGCTTCGGTGACAGTGGGGCGTACGAGCAGTACTTC
CDR3 protein: CASSFGDSGAYEQYF

D gene: .
J gene: TRBJ2-7
V gene: TRBV11-3
CDR3 DNA: TGTGCCAGCAGCCCCGACGGGGGACCCTCCTACGAGCAGTACTTC
CDR3 protein: CASSPDGGPSYEQYF

D gene: TRBD1
J gene: TRBJ2-7
V gene: TRBV28
CDR3 DNA: TGTGCCAGCAGTCAGACGGGACAGGGGAGTTACGAGCAGTACTTC
CDR3 protein: CASSQTGQGSYEQYF

D gene: .
J gene: TRBJ2-3
V gene: TRBV15
CDR3 DNA: TGTGCCACCAGCAGACCCTCACATGGCAGGGTCCCTAGCACAGATACGCAGTATTTT
CDR3 protein: CATSRPSHGRVPSTDTQYF

D gene: TRBD1
J gene: TRBJ1-1
V gene: TRBV6-6
CDR3 DNA: TGTGCCAGCAGTACCGGGACAGGGGGTAACACTGAAGCTTTCTTT
CDR3 protein: CASSTGTGGNTEAFF

D gene: TRBD1
J gene: TRBJ1-1
V gene: TRBV11-3
CDR3 DNA: TGTGCCAGCAGCGGCGGGACAGGCTTCACTGAAGCTTTCTTT
CDR3 protein: CASSGGTGFTEAFF

D gene: .
J gene: TRBJ1-2
V gene: TRBV18
CDR3 DNA: TGTGCCAGCTCACCACGAGAGGGTCTACCTAACTATGGCTACACCTTC
CDR3 protein: CASSPREGLPNYGYTF

D gene: .
J gene: TRBJ2-7
V gene: TRBV29-1
CDR3 DNA: TGCAGCGTTGCCCCCGCGGCAGGGTTAATTATCGGATACGAGCAGTACTTC
CDR3 protein: CSVAPAAGLIIGYEQYF

D gene: TRBD1
J gene: TRBJ1-3
V gene: TRBV7-9
CDR3 DNA: TGTGCCAGCAGCCCCCGACAGGGCTCTGGAAACACCATATATTTT
CDR3 protein: CASSPRQGSGNTIYF

D gene: TRBD1
J gene: TRBJ1-1
V gene: TRBV7-9
CDR3 DNA: TGTGCCAGCAGCTTCCTGACAGGGCCCCCGGGGGCTTTCTTT
CDR3 protein: CASSFLTGPPGAFF

D gene: .
J gene: TRBJ1-5
V gene: TRBV18
CDR3 DNA: TGTGCCAGCTCACCCAACACAGGGAGCTGGAGTCAGCCCCAGCATTTT
CDR3 protein: CASSPNTGSWSQPQHF

D gene: .
J gene: TRBJ1-6
V gene: TRBV28
CDR3 DNA: TGTGCCAGCAGACTAGGGGGTGGGAAGAGCTCCTATAATTCACCCCTCCACTTT
CDR3 protein: CASRLGGGKSSYNSPLHF

D gene: TRBD1
J gene: TRBJ1-5
V gene: TRBV19
CDR3 DNA: TGTGCCAGTAGTTACGGGACAGGGATTCAGCCCCAGCATTTT
CDR3 protein: CASSYGTGIQPQHF

D gene: TRBD1
J gene: TRBJ2-1
V gene: TRBV2
CDR3 DNA: TGTGCCAGCAGGGGACCGGGACAGGGGATACCGAGCTCCTACAATGAGCAGTTCTTC
CDR3 protein: CASRGPGQGIPSSYNEQFF

D gene: .
J gene: TRBJ2-2
V gene: TRBV6-1
CDR3 DNA: TGTGCCAGCAGTGAATTCAGAACCGGGGAGCTGTTTTTT
CDR3 protein: CASSEFRTGELFF

D gene: .
J gene: TRBJ1-2
V gene: TRBV7-2
CDR3 DNA: TGTGCCAGCAGCCCCCAGCTGAGGAGTCCAGTCCCAAACTATGGCTACACCTTC
CDR3 protein: CASSPQLRSPVPNYGYTF

D gene: TRBD1
J gene: TRBJ2-7
V gene: TRBV5-1
CDR3 DNA: TGCGCCAGCAGCCCTCGGACAGGCAACTACGAGCAGTACTTC
CDR3 protein: CASSPRTGNYEQYF

D gene: TRBD1
J gene: TRBJ1-1
V gene: TRBV11-2
CDR3 DNA: TGTGCCAGCAGTCCAAGGACAGGGGAGAACACTGAAGCTTTCTTT
CDR3 protein: CASSPRTGENTEAFF

D gene: TRBD1
J gene: TRBJ1-4
V gene: TRBV28
CDR3 DNA: TGTGCCAGCAGTTTACGACAGGGGGCAAAACTGTTTTTT
CDR3 protein: CASSLRQGAKLFF

D gene: TRBD2
J gene: TRBJ2-7
V gene: TRBV19
CDR3 DNA: TGTGCCAGTAGCCTCCGAGTGGGAGGGGCAGGCTACGAGCAGTACTTC
CDR3 protein: CASSLRVGGAGYEQYF

D gene: TRBD2
J gene: TRBJ2-1
V gene: TRBV6-5
CDR3 DNA: TGTGCCAGCAGTTTAGCGGGGGGGCCTAGGGACAATGAGCAGTTCTTC
CDR3 protein: CASSLAGGPRDNEQFF

D gene: TRBD1
J gene: TRBJ2-1
V gene: TRBV6-5
CDR3 DNA: TGTGCCAGCAGTTACTCAATAACAGGGGAGAATGAGCAGTTCTTC
CDR3 protein: CASSYSITGENEQFF

D gene: TRBD2
J gene: TRBJ2-5
V gene: TRBV5-4
CDR3 DNA: TGTGCCAGCAGCTTGTTCAGCGGGGGATCTCAAGAGACCCAGTACTTC
CDR3 protein: CASSLFSGGSQETQYF

D gene: TRBD1
J gene: TRBJ2-7
V gene: TRBV5-1
CDR3 DNA: TGCGCCAGCAGCTTGACAGGGGGCCCCGACTCCTACGAGCAGTACTTC
CDR3 protein: CASSLTGGPDSYEQYF

D gene: TRBD1
J gene: TRBJ2-7
V gene: TRBV4-1
CDR3 DNA: TGCGCCAGCAGCCAAGCCGGGACAGGTACGTCCTACGAGCAGTACTTC
CDR3 protein: CASSQAGTGTSYEQYF

D gene: .
J gene: TRBJ1-1
V gene: TRBV19
CDR3 DNA: TGTGCCAGTAGTAAAACGGGGAACACTGAAGCTTTCTTT
CDR3 protein: CASSKTGNTEAFF

D gene: TRBD1
J gene: TRBJ1-1
V gene: TRBV30
CDR3 DNA: TGTGCCCGGGACAGGGTGAACACTGAAGCTTTCTTT
CDR3 protein: CARDRVNTEAFF

D gene: .
J gene: TRBJ1-4
V gene: TRBV9
CDR3 DNA: TGTGCCAGCAGCGGAAGACAGGTTGGCGGTGAAAAACTGTTTTTT
CDR3 protein: CASSGRQVGGEKLFF

D gene: TRBD1
J gene: TRBJ1-5
V gene: TRBV10-1
CDR3 DNA: TGCGCCAGCAGTGAGGGGGGGACAGGGAACCAGCCCCAGCATTTT
CDR3 protein: CASSEGGTGNQPQHF